The present TCR beta chain was sequenced within a study of blood T cell repertoires in COVID-19. Repertoires were generated with immunoSEQ multiplex PCR, while TCRdb's copy carries only in-frame clones and drops some. This sample yields hundreds of thousands of clones, of which 80% to 90% are seen a single time; less than 2.5% belongs to the top ten. The V end lost 0 bases, the J end lost 4 bases, and 12 bases lay between the germline ends. CDR1 LGHDT and CDR2 YNNKEL come from the germline V gene (reference sequence). This CDR3 has 15 amino acids. Sequenced input: PBMCs or T cells enriched from blood (not recorded which). This sequence was found in a man in his thirties or forties who had recovered from COVID-19. The chain has TRBV3-1 (or the pseudogene TRBV3-2) and TRBJ1-2; no definite D call. CDR3 DNA sequence: TGTGCCAGCAGCCAAGAGAGAGTTCGGGGCTATGGCTACACCTTC. Translated, it gives CASSQERVRGYGYTF.